A selection of T cell receptor beta chains follows, all from one sample in a study of T cell changes during pregnancy in multiple sclerosis. Sequencing used immunoSEQ multiplex PCR; TCRdb keeps in-frame clones, though not all of them. The table has approximately 72,000 clones, about 90% seen once. The source material was peripheral blood, sampled in the first trimester of pregnancy. These receptors came from a female donor in good health, enrolled as a control in a pregnancy study. Each CDR3 is given with its conserved first and last residue. A D gene is named only where the DNA matches it firmly. Part of the rows lack a size; the others show once, few, many or a class for expanded clones.

D,V,size,J,DNA,CDR3
NA,TRBV29-1,NA,TRBJ1-5,TGCAGCGTTCTAGGGCAGGGTGGCCAGCCCCAGCATTTT,CSVLGQGGQPQHF
NA,TRBV30,few,TRBJ1-1,TGTGCCTGGAGTGTACAGGGATCGAAAACTGAAGCTTTCTTT,CAWSVQGSKTEAFF
NA,TRBV9,once,TRBJ1-1,TGTGCCAGCGAAGGGGGAAGCATGAACACTGAAGCTTTCTTT,CASEGGSMNTEAFF
TRBD2,TRBV19,NA,TRBJ2-2,TGTGCCAGTAGTAGGGGACTAGCGGGAGTTACCGGGGAGCTGTTTTTT,CASSRGLAGVTGELFF
TRBD1,TRBV4-1,NA,TRBJ2-7,TGCGCCAGCAGCCAACCGTTGACAGGGGGTTTCTACGAGCAGTACTTC,CASSQPLTGGFYEQYF
NA,TRBV19,NA,TRBJ2-1,TGTGCCAGTAGGGCGGGGTCTCCTTACAATGAGCAGTTCTTC,CASRAGSPYNEQFF
NA,TRBV5-6,NA,TRBJ2-7,TGTGCCAGCAGCCTGGACTACTCCTACGAGCAGTACTTC,CASSLDYSYEQYF
NA,TRBV30,NA,TRBJ1-2,TGTGCCTGGAGTTATTATGGCTACACCTTC,CAWSYYGYTF
TRBD2,TRBV5-1,NA,TRBJ2-2,TGCGCCAGCAGCCAGCCCGGGACTAGGATGGGGGAGCTGTTTTTT,CASSQPGTRMGELFF
NA,TRBV6-1,NA,TRBJ2-2,TGTGCCAGCAGTGAAGGCTGGGGGGAGCCCTCCGGGGAGCTGTTTTTT,CASSEGWGEPSGELFF
NA,TRBV6-1,NA,TRBJ1-1,TGTGCCAGCAGTGAACGTAACACTGAAGCTTTCTTT,CASSERNTEAFF
TRBD2,TRBV15,NA,TRBJ2-1,TGTGCCACCAGCCGGGGGGAGGGGACCTACAATGAGCAGTTCTTC,CATSRGEGTYNEQFF
TRBD1,TRBV5-6,NA,TRBJ1-2,TGTGCCAGCAGCCCGACAGGGGTTGATTGGGGCTACACCTTC,CASSPTGVDWGYTF
NA,TRBV4-1,NA,TRBJ2-4,TGCGCCAGCAGCCAAGAAGGCAGGGAAATAAACATTCAGTACTTC,CASSQEGREINIQYF
NA,TRBV5-6,NA,TRBJ2-4,TGTGCCAGCAGCTTGGGTCAGACAAAAAACATTCAGTACTTC,CASSLGQTKNIQYF
TRBD2,TRBV4-2,medium-sized,TRBJ2-7,TGTGCCAGCAGCCAAGACCAAGCGGGAGTCTGGGCCTACGAGCAGTACTTC,CASSQDQAGVWAYEQYF
TRBD2,TRBV11-2,NA,TRBJ2-5,TGTGCCAGCAGCTCCCCTTTGCGGGAGATAAGAGAGACCCAGTACTTC,CASSSPLREIRETQYF
TRBD1,TRBV7-9,NA,TRBJ2-7,TGTGCCAGCAGCTTAGGTCAGGGGGTGAACGAGCAGTACTTC,CASSLGQGVNEQYF
NA,TRBV28,once,TRBJ2-1,TGTGCCAGCAGTTTACAAAGCGGGTGGCTTTACAATGAGCAGTTCTTC,CASSLQSGWLYNEQFF
TRBD1,TRBV5-1,NA,TRBJ2-3,TGCGCCAGCAGCCTAGCACAGGGGCGCCCCCACACAGATACGCAGTATTTT,CASSLAQGRPHTDTQYF
TRBD1,TRBV28,NA,TRBJ1-2,TGTGCCAGCATCCCAGGGGGCTCCGTCGGCTACACCTTC,CASIPGGSVGYTF
NA,TRBV28,NA,TRBJ1-1,TGTGCCACTACGGCTCAAGCGATCACTGAAGCTTTCTTT,CATTAQAITEAFF
NA,TRBV20-1,NA,TRBJ1-1,TGCAGTGCCAGGCAGAACACTGAAGCTTTCTTT,CSARQNTEAFF
TRBD1,TRBV14,NA,TRBJ1-1,TGTGCCAGCAGCCAAGGTGCCCGGGCAGGGGGTAACACTGAAGCTTTCTTT,CASSQGARAGGNTEAFF
NA,TRBV4-1,NA,TRBJ1-4,TGCGCCAGCAGCCAAGAGGGGGCGTTGGGTGAAAAACTGTTTTTT,CASSQEGALGEKLFF
TRBD2,TRBV5-1,once,TRBJ2-3,TGCGCCAGCAGCTTACTAGCGGGAAGCACAGATACGCAGTATTTT,CASSLLAGSTDTQYF
NA,TRBV29-1,NA,TRBJ1-6,TGCAGCGTTGAAGAGACACGGTTCAGCTCCTATAATTCACCCCTCCACTTT,CSVEETRFSSYNSPLHF
TRBD1,TRBV19,few,TRBJ2-7,TGTGCCAGTAGTATACAGGACAGGGGTCCCTACGAGCAGTACTTC,CASSIQDRGPYEQYF